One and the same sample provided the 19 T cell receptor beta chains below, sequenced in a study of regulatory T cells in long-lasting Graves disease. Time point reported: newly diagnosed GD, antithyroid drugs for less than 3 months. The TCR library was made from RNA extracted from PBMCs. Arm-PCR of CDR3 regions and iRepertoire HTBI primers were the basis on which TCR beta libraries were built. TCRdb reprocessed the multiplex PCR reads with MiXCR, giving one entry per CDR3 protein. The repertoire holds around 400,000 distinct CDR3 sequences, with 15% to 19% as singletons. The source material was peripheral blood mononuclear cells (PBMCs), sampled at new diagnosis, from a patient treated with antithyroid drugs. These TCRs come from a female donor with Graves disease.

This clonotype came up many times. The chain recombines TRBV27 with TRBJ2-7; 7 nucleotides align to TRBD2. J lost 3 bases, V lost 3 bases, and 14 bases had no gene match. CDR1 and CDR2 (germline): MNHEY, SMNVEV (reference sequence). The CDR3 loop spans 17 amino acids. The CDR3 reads CASSLTLAVSTYYEQYF. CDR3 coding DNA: TGTGCCAGCAGTTTGACCCTAGCGGTTAGCACCTACTACGAGCAGTACTTC.

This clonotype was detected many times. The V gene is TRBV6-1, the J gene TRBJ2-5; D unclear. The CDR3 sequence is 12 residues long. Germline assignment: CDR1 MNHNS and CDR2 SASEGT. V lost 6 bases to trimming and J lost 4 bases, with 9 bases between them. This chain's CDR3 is CASRSGLETQYF. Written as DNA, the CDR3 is TGTGCCAGCAGATCCGGGTTAGAGACCCAGTACTTC.

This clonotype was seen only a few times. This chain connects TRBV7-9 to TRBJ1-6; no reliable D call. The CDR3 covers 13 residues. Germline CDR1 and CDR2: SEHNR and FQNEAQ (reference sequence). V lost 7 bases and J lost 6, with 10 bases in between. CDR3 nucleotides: TGTGCCAGCACCGGCAGAGCTAATTCACCCCTCCACTTT. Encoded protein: CASTGRANSPLHF. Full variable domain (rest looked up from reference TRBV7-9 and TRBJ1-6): DTGVSQNPRHKITKRGQNVTFRCDPISEHNRLYWYRQTLGQGPEFLTYFQNEAQLEKSRLLSDRFSAERPKGSFSTLEIQRTEQGDSAMYLCASTGRANSPLHFGNGTRLTVT.

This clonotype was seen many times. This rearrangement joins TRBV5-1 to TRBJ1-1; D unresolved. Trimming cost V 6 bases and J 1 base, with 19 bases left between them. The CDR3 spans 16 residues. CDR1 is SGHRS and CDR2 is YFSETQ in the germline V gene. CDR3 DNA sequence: TGCGCCAGCAATCCCCCTCTATCATCCCGGAACACTGAAGCTTTCTTT. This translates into CASNPPLSSRNTEAFF.

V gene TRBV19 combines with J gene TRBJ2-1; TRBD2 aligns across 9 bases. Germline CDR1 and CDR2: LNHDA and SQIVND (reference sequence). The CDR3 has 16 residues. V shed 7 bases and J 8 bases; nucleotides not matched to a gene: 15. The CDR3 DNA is TGTGCCAGTACCCCCTATGGTGGTAGCGGGAGTTATGAGCAGTTCTTC. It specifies CASTPYGGSGSYEQFF.

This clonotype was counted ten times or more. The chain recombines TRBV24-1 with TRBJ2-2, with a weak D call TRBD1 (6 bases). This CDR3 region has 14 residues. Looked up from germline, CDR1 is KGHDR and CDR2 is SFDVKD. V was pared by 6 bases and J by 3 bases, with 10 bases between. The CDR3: CATSRAGDTGELFF. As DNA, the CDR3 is TGTGCCACCAGTAGGGCAGGGGACACCGGGGAGCTGTTTTTT.

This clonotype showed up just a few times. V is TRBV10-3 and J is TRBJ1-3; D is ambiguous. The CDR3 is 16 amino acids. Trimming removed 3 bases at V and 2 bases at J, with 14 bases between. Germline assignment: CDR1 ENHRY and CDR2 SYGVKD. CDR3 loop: CAISDLRVIAGNTIYF. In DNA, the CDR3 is TGTGCCATCAGTGATTTACGGGTGATAGCTGGAAACACCATATATTTT.

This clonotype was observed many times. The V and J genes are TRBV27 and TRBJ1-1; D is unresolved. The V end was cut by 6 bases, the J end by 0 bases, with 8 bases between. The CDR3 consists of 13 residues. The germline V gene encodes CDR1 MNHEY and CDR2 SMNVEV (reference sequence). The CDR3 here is CASRTAMNTEAFF. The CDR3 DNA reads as TGTGCCAGCAGAACAGCCATGAACACTGAAGCTTTCTTT.

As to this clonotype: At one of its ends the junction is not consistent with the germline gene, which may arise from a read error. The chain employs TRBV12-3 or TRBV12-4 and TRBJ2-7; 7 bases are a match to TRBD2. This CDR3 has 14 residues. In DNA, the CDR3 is TGTGCCAGCAGCTTAGAGCGGGGATCCTACGAGCAGTACTTC. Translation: CASSLERGSYEQYF.

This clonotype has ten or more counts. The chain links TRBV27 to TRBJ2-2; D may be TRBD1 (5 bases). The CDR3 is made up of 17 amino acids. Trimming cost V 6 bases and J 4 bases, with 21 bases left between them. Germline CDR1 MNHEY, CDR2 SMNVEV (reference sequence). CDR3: CASSPFLGAVVTGELFF. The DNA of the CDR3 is TGTGCCAGCAGCCCCTTTTTAGGGGCGGTGGTCACCGGGGAGCTGTTTTTT.

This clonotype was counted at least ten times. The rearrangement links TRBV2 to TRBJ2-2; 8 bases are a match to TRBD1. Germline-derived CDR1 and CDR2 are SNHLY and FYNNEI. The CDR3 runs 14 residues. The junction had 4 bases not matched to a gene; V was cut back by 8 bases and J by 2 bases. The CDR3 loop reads CASLTGANTGELFF. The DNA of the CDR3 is TGTGCCAGCTTGACAGGGGCCAACACCGGGGAGCTGTTTTTT.

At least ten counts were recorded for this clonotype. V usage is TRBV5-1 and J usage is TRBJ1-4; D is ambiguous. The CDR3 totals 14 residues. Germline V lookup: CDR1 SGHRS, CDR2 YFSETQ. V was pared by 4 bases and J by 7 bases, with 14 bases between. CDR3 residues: CASSPLDGGEKLFF. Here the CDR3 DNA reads TGCGCCAGCAGCCCACTAGACGGCGGTGAAAAACTGTTTTTT.

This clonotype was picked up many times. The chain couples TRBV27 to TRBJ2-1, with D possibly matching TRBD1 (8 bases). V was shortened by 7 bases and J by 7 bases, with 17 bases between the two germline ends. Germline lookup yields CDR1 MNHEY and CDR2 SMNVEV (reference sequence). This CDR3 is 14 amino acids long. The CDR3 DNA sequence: TGTGCCAGCACAACAGGGGGGGCAGGGAATGAGCAGTTCTTC. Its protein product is CASTTGGAGNEQFF.

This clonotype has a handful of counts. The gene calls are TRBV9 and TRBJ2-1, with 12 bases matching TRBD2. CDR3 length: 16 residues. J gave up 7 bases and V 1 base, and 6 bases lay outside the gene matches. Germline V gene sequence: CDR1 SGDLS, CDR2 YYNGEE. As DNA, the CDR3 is TGTGCCAGCAGCGTAAACCTAGCGGGAGGGTTGAATGAGCAGTTCTTC. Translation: CASSVNLAGGLNEQFF.

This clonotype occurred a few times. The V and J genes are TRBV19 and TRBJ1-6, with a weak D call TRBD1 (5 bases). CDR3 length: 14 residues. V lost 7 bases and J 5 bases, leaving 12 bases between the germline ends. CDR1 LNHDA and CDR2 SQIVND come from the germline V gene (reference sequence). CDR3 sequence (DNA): TGTGCCAGTACCGTGGGGGGGAATAATTCACCCCTCCACTTT. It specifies CASTVGGNNSPLHF.

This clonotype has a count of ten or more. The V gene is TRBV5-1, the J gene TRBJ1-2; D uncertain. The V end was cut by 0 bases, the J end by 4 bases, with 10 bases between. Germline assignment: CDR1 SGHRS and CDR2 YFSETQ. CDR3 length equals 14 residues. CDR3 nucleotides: TGCGCCAGCAGCTTGGAAGCAGGCCCCTATGGCTACACCTTC. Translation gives CASSLEAGPYGYTF.

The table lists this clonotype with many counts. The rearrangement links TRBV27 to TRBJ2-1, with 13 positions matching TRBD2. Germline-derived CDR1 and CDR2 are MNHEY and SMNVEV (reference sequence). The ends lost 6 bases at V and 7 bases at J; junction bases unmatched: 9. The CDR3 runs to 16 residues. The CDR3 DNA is TGTGCCAGCAGCTTGGGACTAGCGGGACTGGGTAATGAGCAGTTCTTC. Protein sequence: CASSLGLAGLGNEQFF.

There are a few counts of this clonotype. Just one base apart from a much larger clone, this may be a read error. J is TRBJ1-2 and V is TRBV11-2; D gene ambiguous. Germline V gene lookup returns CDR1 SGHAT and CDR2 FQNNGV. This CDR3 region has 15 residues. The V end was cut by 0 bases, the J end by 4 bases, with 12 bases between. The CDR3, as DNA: TGTGCCAGCAGCTTAGATCTGGCGGGCATCTATGGCTACACCTTC. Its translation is CASSLDLAGIYGYTF. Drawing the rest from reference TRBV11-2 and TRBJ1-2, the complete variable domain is EAGVAQSPRYKIIEKRQSVAFWCNPISGHATLYWYQQILGQGPKLLIQFQNNGVVDDSQLPKDRFSAERLKGVDSTLKIQPAKLEDSAVYLCASSLDLAGIYGYTFGSGTRLTVV.

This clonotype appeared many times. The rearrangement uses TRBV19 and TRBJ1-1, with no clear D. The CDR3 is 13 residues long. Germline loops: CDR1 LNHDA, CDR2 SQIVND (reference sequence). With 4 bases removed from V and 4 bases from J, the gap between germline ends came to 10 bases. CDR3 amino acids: CASSTTDATEAFF. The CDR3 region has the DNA TGTGCCAGTAGTACGACGGATGCCACTGAAGCTTTCTTT.